The T cell receptor (beta chain) under discussion was sequenced for a study of T cell responses to AZD1222 COVID-19 vaccine. Germline CDR1 GTSNPN, CDR2 SVGIG (reference sequence). The ends were cut back, 2 bases at V and 0 bases at J, with 13 bases in the middle. CDR3 length equals 15 residues. Turning to this clone: Its cognate antigen is unknown.

Using immunoSEQ multiplex PCR, the repertoire was profiled, and TCRdb retains in-frame clones only, with some absent. This table has about 130,000 clones, 70% to 90% appearing once. Findings of the study overall: Just 5 or 6 AZD1222 recipients tested seropositive at baseline. Spike regions recognized by vaccine-associated CD4 TCRs spanned the protein, led by 160-218 and 743-854.

This TCR was recovered from an adult who received the AZD1222 COVID-19 vaccine. This chain links TRBV30 with TRBJ1-1; no definite D call. The sample was peripheral blood, taken 28 days after the second AZD1222 dose. The CDR3 region is CAWSKRAVMNTEAFF. Here the CDR3 DNA reads TGTGCCTGGAGTAAGAGGGCCGTGATGAACACTGAAGCTTTCTTT.